This is a list of T cell receptor beta chains from one sample in a study of Tregs in tolerant kidney transplant recipients. The data were produced by immunoSEQ multiplex PCR, yet TCRdb's version contains in-frame clones alone and is incomplete. The data hold about 61,000 clones, with 70% to 90% observed a single time. Sequences were derived from Tregs from blood, sampled before the transplant. These receptors were collected from a human donor who received a combined kidney and bone marrow transplant. Each CDR3 is given with its conserved first and last residue. D genes are given only for firm matches. Size is stated for part of the rows, as once, few or many counts, or as a class when the clone is expanded.

d_gene	abundance	v_gene	j_gene	CDR3nt	CDR3aa
-	-	TRBV29-1	TRBJ1-1	TGCAGCGGCTCGCGACAGGCGAACACTGAAGCTTTCTTT	CSGSRQANTEAFF
-	-	TRBV2	TRBJ2-5	TGTGCCAGCTCTCGGGCCCTCTCGGCCCAAGAGACCCAGTACTTC	CASSRALSAQETQYF
-	-	TRBV20-1	TRBJ2-5	TGCAGTGCTAGGGTTAAAGAGACCCAGTACTTC	CSARVKETQYF
TRBD2	-	TRBV4-2	TRBJ2-6	TGTGCCAGCAGCCAGGCGGGGGGTACGGGGGCCAACGTCCTGACTTTC	CASSQAGGTGANVLTF
TRBD1	-	TRBV11-2	TRBJ2-7	TGTGCCAGCAGCTGGGGGACAGGGCTGTCCTACGAGCAGTACTTC	CASSWGTGLSYEQYF
-	once	TRBV10-3	TRBJ2-5	TGTGCCATCAGAGGGGACTTTGAGCAGTACTTC	CAIRGDFEQYF
-	-	TRBV19	TRBJ2-3	TGTGCCAGTAGTATAAAGGAGACTCCCTTCACAGATACGCAGTATTTT	CASSIKETPFTDTQYF
-	-	TRBV6-1	TRBJ1-6	TGTGCCAGCAGTGACAGGGAGAATTCACCCCTCCACTTT	CASSDRENSPLHF
TRBD1	-	TRBV5-1	TRBJ1-1	TGCGCCAGCAGCGTCGCCGGACAGGGAGTAAATGCTTTCTTT	CASSVAGQGVNAFF
-	-	TRBV10-2	TRBJ1-1	TGCGCCAGCAGTGATGGGGGCAGGCGGACGAACACTGAAGCTTTCTTT	CASSDGGRRTNTEAFF
-	-	TRBV27	TRBJ2-3	TGTGCCAGCAGTCCGCCGCGTGGGAGGCCCCCCACAGATACGCAGTATTTT	CASSPPRGRPPTDTQYF
-	-	TRBV4-1	TRBJ1-5	TGCGCCAGCAGCCAAGATCATGGCGGTGTCAATCAGCCCCAGCATTTT	CASSQDHGGVNQPQHF
-	-	TRBV11-2	TRBJ2-7	TGTGCCAGCAGAAGGACCGGGACAAACTACGAGCAGTACTTC	CASRRTGTNYEQYF
-	-	TRBV7-2	TRBJ2-3	TGTGCCAGCAGCTCGACAGAAGGGCCCTATACGCAGTATTTT	CASSSTEGPYTQYF
-	-	TRBV5-1	TRBJ2-2	TGCGCCAGCTGCAAACACCGGGACACTAACACCGGGGAGCTGTTTTTT	CASCKHRDTNTGELFF
-	-	TRBV5-8	TRBJ1-2	TGTGCGTCGCGGCGGAGGGAGGTTAACTATGGCTACACCTTC	CASRRREVNYGYTF
-	-	TRBV18	TRBJ1-6	TGTGCCAGTGGGGGGGCCAAGGATTCACCCCTCCACTTT	CASGGAKDSPLHF